This is a list of T cell receptor beta chains from one sample in a study of blood T cell repertoires in COVID-19. This table comes from immunoSEQ multiplex PCR, and its TCRdb copy is limited to in-frame clones, with some not included. Here the sample spans roughly 250,000 clones, 85% being singletons. The sequenced sample was peripheral blood. These receptors were taken from a woman aged 55-70 years with active or convalescent COVID-19. Both conserved end residues are part of each CDR3. The D gene is left open where the match is weak. Only some rows state a clone size, as once, few, many or a class for expanded clones.

D gene	V gene	J gene	clone size	CDR3 protein	CDR3 DNA
.	TRBV6-5	TRBJ1-3	.	CASSLGANSGNTIYF	TGTGCCAGCAGCCTGGGGGCCAACTCTGGAAACACCATATATTTT
.	TRBV27	TRBJ2-6	.	CASGGGSGANVLTF	TGTGCCAGCGGGGGCGGGTCCGGGGCCAACGTCCTGACTTTC
.	TRBV5-4	TRBJ2-2	few	CASSPPDSYTGELFF	TGTGCCAGCAGCCCGCCTGACTCTTACACCGGGGAGCTGTTTTTT
.	TRBV3-1/TRBV3-2	TRBJ1-6	.	CASSQGLGGYNSPLHF	TGTGCCAGCAGCCAAGGGTTAGGCGGTTATAATTCACCCCTCCACTTT
TRBD2	TRBV29-1	TRBJ2-3	.	CSVGSGTSGGTGTDTQYF	TGCAGCGTTGGATCCGGGACTAGCGGGGGAACGGGCACAGATACGCAGTATTTT
TRBD1	TRBV28	TRBJ1-5	.	CASSSGQGLEYNQPQHF	TGTGCCAGCAGTTCAGGACAGGGCCTAGAATACAATCAGCCCCAGCATTTT
.	TRBV5-1	TRBJ1-6	.	CASSLEQGGDSPLHF	TGCGCCAGCAGCTTGGAGCAGGGCGGGGATTCACCCCTCCACTTT
.	TRBV28	TRBJ1-5	few	CASSSLGGVSNQPQHF	TGTGCCAGCAGTTCCCTGGGGGGTGTCAGCAATCAGCCCCAGCATTTT
.	TRBV6-5	TRBJ1-4	once	CASRSRDTLNHRLFF	TGTGCCAGCAGAAGCCGGGACACCTTGAACCATAGGCTGTTTTTT
.	TRBV19	TRBJ1-2	once	CASSIKLEGPSYGYTF	TGTGCCAGTAGTATAAAGTTAGAGGGCCCGTCCTATGGCTACACCTTC
TRBD2	TRBV5-1	TRBJ2-3	.	CASSLGTSGGADTQYF	TGCGCCAGCAGCCTCGGGACTAGCGGGGGTGCAGATACGCAGTATTTT
.	TRBV5-1	TRBJ1-1	.	CASSLGRGAGNTEAFF	TGCGCCAGCAGTCTTGGTAGGGGCGCTGGGAACACTGAAGCTTTCTTT
.	TRBV11-2	TRBJ2-3	.	CASSSSTGRPDTQYF	TGTGCCAGCAGCTCCTCGACAGGGAGGCCAGATACGCAGTATTTT
TRBD1	TRBV6-1	TRBJ1-2	.	CASSEASGGHGYTF	TGTGCCAGCAGTGAAGCGTCAGGGGGGCATGGCTACACCTTC
TRBD1	TRBV5-1	TRBJ2-1	.	CASSLERQGRQFF	TGCGCCAGCAGCTTGGAGCGACAGGGTAGACAGTTCTTC
.	TRBV27	TRBJ1-1	medium-sized	CASSLGRAGNTEAFF	TGTGCCAGCAGTTTAGGACGGGCGGGGAACACTGAAGCTTTCTTT
TRBD1	TRBV24-1	TRBJ2-3	.	CATSDKRAGGKDTQYF	TGTGCCACCAGTGATAAAAGGGCAGGGGGTAAAGATACGCAGTATTTT
.	TRBV6-5	TRBJ1-2	once	CASNRGYGYTF	TGTGCCAGCAATCGGGGATATGGCTACACCTTC
TRBD1	TRBV3-1/TRBV3-2	TRBJ1-6	.	CASSQGTGANSPLHF	TGTGCCAGCAGCCAAGGGACAGGGGCGAATTCACCCCTCCACTTT
.	TRBV5-1	TRBJ2-5	.	CASSSIQSETQYF	TGCGCCAGCAGCTCGATACAATCAGAGACCCAGTACTTC
.	TRBV5-6	TRBJ1-2	.	CASSQTGIVNSNYGYTF	TGTGCCAGCAGCCAAACGGGGATCGTGAACAGTAATTATGGCTACACCTTC
TRBD2	TRBV7-2	TRBJ2-3	.	CASSWGGTDTQYF	TGTGCCAGCAGCTGGGGGGGTACAGATACGCAGTATTTT
.	TRBV6-4	TRBJ1-1	.	CASSGTHMNTEAFF	TGTGCCAGCAGTGGGACACACATGAACACTGAAGCTTTCTTT
TRBD2	TRBV6-1	TRBJ2-3	.	CASSELGGGAPDTQYF	TGTGCCAGCAGTGAATTGGGCGGGGGGGCGCCGGATACGCAGTATTTT
TRBD2	TRBV4-1	TRBJ2-1	.	CASSQGGLAGGVDEQFF	TGCGCCAGCAGCCAAGGGGGACTAGCGGGAGGGGTCGATGAGCAGTTCTTC
.	TRBV5-4	TRBJ2-5	once	CASSLLQEETQYF	TGTGCCAGCAGCTTGCTACAGGAAGAGACCCAGTACTTC
.	TRBV6-5	TRBJ2-2	few	CAAILGQSGGELFF	TGTGCCGCCATACTAGGGCAGTCCGGCGGGGAGCTGTTTTTT
.	TRBV2	TRBJ1-5	.	CASSEMAGDSNQPQHF	TGTGCCAGCAGTGAAATGGCAGGGGACAGCAATCAGCCCCAGCATTTT
.	TRBV18	TRBJ1-1	few	CASSPTGSTEAFF	TGTGCCAGCTCTCCTACAGGAAGCACTGAAGCTTTCTTT
TRBD1	TRBV10-3	TRBJ2-5	.	CAISDGTEETQYF	TGTGCCATCAGTGACGGGACAGAAGAGACCCAGTACTTC
.	TRBV5-1	TRBJ2-1	.	CASSLGQVSYNEQFF	TGCGCCAGCAGCTTGGGACAGGTCTCCTACAATGAGCAGTTCTTC
TRBD2	TRBV5-4	TRBJ2-1	few	CASSSSSGRYNEQFF	TGTGCCAGCAGCTCATCTAGCGGGAGGTACAATGAGCAGTTCTTC
TRBD1	TRBV7-9	TRBJ1-2	few	CASSLVTGGYGYTF	TGTGCCAGCAGCTTGGTTACAGGGGGCTATGGCTACACCTTC
TRBD2	TRBV4-2	TRBJ2-2	.	CASSQDPLAENTGELFF	TGTGCCAGCAGCCAAGATCCGCTAGCGGAAAACACCGGGGAGCTGTTTTTT
TRBD2	TRBV3-1/TRBV3-2	TRBJ2-3	once	CASSQGLAGRGVTQYF	TGTGCCAGCAGCCAAGGTCTAGCGGGAAGGGGTGTTACGCAGTATTTT
.	TRBV7-2	TRBJ2-1	.	CASSLLGGEQFF	TGTGCCAGCAGCTTATTAGGAGGTGAGCAGTTCTTC
.	TRBV19	TRBJ1-5	.	CASRRTEPNQPQHF	TGTGCCAGCAGGAGGACAGAGCCCAATCAGCCCCAGCATTTT
.	TRBV19	TRBJ1-5	few	CASSSIGGTPQHF	TGTGCCAGCTCTAGTATAGGCGGGACGCCCCAGCATTTT
.	TRBV15	TRBJ2-1	.	CATSRASTTNEQFF	TGTGCCACCAGCAGAGCCTCCACTACTAATGAGCAGTTCTTC
TRBD2	TRBV7-2	TRBJ2-1	.	CASSPRLAGVYNEQFF	TGTGCCAGCAGCCCGAGACTAGCGGGGGTATACAATGAGCAGTTCTTC